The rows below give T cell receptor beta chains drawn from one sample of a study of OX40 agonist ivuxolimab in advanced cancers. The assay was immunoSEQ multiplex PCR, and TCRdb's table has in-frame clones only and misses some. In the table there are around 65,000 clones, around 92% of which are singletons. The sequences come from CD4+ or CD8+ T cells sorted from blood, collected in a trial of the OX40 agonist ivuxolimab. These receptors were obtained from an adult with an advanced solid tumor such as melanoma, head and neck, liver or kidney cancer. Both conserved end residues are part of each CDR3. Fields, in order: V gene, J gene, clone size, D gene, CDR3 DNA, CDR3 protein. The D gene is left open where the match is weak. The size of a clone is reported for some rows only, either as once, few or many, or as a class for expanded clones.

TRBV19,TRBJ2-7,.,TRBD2,TGTGCCAGTAGTCCTAGCGGCTACGAGCAGTACTTC,CASSPSGYEQYF
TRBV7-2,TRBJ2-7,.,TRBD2,TGTGCCAGCAGCTCTACTAGCGGCGAGCAGTACTTC,CASSSTSGEQYF
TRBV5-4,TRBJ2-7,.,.,TGTGCCAGCACCCGCGCGGGGTCCGAGCAGTACTTC,CASTRAGSEQYF
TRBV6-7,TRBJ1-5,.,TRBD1,TGTGCCAGCAGTTACGACGACAGGGATCAGCCCCAGCATTTT,CASSYDDRDQPQHF
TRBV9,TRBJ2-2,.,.,TGTGCCAGCAGAGGGGGGATAGAGAGCACCGGGGAGCTGTTTTTT,CASRGGIESTGELFF
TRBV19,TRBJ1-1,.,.,TGTGCCAGCTCACAGGGGAACACTGAAGCTTTCTTT,CASSQGNTEAFF
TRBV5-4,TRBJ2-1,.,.,TGTGCCAGCAGCTTGTTCGGGCCCAATGAGCAGTTCTTC,CASSLFGPNEQFF
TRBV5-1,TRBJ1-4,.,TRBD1,TGCGCCAGCAGCTTGGGACGGGACAGGGAGATTAATGAAAAACTGTTTTTT,CASSLGRDREINEKLFF
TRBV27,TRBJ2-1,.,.,TGTGCCAGCAGTTTTTTAGCGGCGAACAATGAGCAGTTCTTC,CASSFLAANNEQFF
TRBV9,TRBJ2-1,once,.,TGTGCCAGCAGCGGTGACAGCTACAATGAGCAGTTCTTC,CASSGDSYNEQFF
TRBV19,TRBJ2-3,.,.,TGTGCCAGTAGTCTCGAGGGACAACTCACAGATACGCAGTATTTT,CASSLEGQLTDTQYF
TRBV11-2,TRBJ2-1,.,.,TGTGCCAGCAGCTTAGATCCGGGAGCTTTAAATGAGCAGTTCTTC,CASSLDPGALNEQFF
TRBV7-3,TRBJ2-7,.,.,TGTGCCAGCAGCTTAACTGGGGGCGATTACGAGCAGTACTTC,CASSLTGGDYEQYF
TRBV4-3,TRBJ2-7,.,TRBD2,TGCGCCAGCAGCCAAGAGCTGGCGGGAGGGCCCCGCGAGCAGTACTTC,CASSQELAGGPREQYF
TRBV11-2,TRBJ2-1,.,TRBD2,TGTGCCAGCAGCTCCGGACTAGCGGGGGGTTCATTTAGGTGGAGTGAGCAGTTCTTC,CASSSGLAGGSFRWSEQFF
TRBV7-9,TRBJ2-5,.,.,TGTGCCAGCACCTCCGCTGGGTTAACTAGCCGCTTTTGGGCGGAGACCCAGTACTTC,CASTSAGLTSRFWAETQYF
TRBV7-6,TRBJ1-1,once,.,TGTGCCAGCAGCCCAGGTGTGCGGGGGCGCACTGAAGCTTTCTTT,CASSPGVRGRTEAFF
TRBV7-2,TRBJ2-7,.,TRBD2,TGTGCCAGCAGCTTGGAGGCCCCGGGACTAGCGGGAAACGAGCAGTACTTC,CASSLEAPGLAGNEQYF
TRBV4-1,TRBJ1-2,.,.,TGCGCCAGCAACCTATTAATGGGTCAGGCAGAAGATTTTAACTATGGCTACACCTTC,CASNLLMGQAEDFNYGYTF
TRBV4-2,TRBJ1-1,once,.,TGTGCCAGCAGCCCTCGACCGAACACTGAAGCTTTCTTT,CASSPRPNTEAFF
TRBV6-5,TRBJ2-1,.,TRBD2,TGTGCCAGCAGTTACCAGGGACTAGCGGGAGGGAATGAGCAGTTCTTC,CASSYQGLAGGNEQFF
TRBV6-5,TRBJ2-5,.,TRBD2,TGTGCCAGCAGTTACGGTCTAGCGGGGACAGAGACCCAGTACTTC,CASSYGLAGTETQYF
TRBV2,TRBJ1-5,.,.,TGTGCCAGCAGTGTGCAGGGGAAGAGCAATCAGCCCCAGCATTTT,CASSVQGKSNQPQHF
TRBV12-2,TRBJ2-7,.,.,TGTGCAAGTCGCTTCCTAGAACCGGGACAGGGGGATTACGAGCAGTACTTC,CASRFLEPGQGDYEQYF
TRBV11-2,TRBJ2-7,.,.,TGTGCCAGCAGCAGCCGCCTAGAGCAGTACTTC,CASSSRLEQYF
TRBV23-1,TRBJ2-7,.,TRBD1,TGCGCCAGCAGTCATCCCGGGACAGGGCACTACGAGCAGTACTTC,CASSHPGTGHYEQYF
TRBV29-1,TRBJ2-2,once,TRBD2,TGCAGCGTTGAAAGGGGAGGGGAGGACACCGGGGAGCTGTTTTTT,CSVERGGEDTGELFF
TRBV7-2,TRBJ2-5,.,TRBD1,TGTGCCAGCAGCTTAATTAAGACAGGGGGCCAAGAGACCCAGTACTTC,CASSLIKTGGQETQYF
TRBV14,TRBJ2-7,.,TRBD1,TGTGCCAGCAGCTTAACAGGGGGCGCTAAGTACGAGCAGTACTTC,CASSLTGGAKYEQYF
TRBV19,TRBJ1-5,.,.,TGTGCCAGTACTACCAAGGAGTTTATAGGCAATCAGCCCCAGCATTTT,CASTTKEFIGNQPQHF
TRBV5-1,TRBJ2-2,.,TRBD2,TGCGCCAGCGGACTAGCGACCAACACCGGGGAGCTGTTTTTT,CASGLATNTGELFF
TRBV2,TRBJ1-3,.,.,TGTGCCAGCAAAGGGATGGGAAACACCATATATTTT,CASKGMGNTIYF
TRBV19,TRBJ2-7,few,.,TGTGCCAGTAGTTGGGCCAGCTCCTACGAGCAGTACTTC,CASSWASSYEQYF
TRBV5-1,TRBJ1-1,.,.,TGCGCCACCAAGTACAATTGGGGGACTGAAGCTTTCTTT,CATKYNWGTEAFF
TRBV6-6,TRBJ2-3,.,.,TGTGCCAGCAGCCCCCCACTAGATACGCAGTATTTT,CASSPPLDTQYF
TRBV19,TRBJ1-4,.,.,TGTGCCAGTACCAAAAACGGGGGGAAACTGTTTTTT,CASTKNGGKLFF
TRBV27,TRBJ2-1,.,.,TGTGCCAGCAGTTTTTACGATGAGCAGTTCTTC,CASSFYDEQFF
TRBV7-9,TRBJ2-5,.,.,TGTGCCAGCAGCTTAGCGGGAGAGACCCAGTACTTC,CASSLAGETQYF
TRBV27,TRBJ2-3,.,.,TGTGCCAGCGTCGCCAACTGGGACCGCCGATTTCCGCCGAGGAATACGCAGTATTTT,CASVANWDRRFPPRNTQYF
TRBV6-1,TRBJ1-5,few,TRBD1,TGTGCCAGCAGTACAGGGGTGGAGTATCAGCCCCAGCATTTT,CASSTGVEYQPQHF
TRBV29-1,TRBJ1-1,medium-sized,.,TGCAGCGTCGGCCCCGGAGACACTGAAGCTTTCTTT,CSVGPGDTEAFF
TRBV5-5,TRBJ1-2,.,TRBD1,TGTGCCAGCAGCGAGGGGACAGGGGCTAACTATGGCTACACCTTC,CASSEGTGANYGYTF
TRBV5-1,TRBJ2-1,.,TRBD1,TGCGCCAGCAGCTTGCCCACAGGGGAAACCTACAATGAGCAGTTCTTC,CASSLPTGETYNEQFF
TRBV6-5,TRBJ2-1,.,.,TGTGCCAGCAGTTACTCTGGCGGGATTTACAATGAGCAGTTCTTC,CASSYSGGIYNEQFF
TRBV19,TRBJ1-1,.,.,TGTGCCAGTAACCTCTATTTAGGTGACAGGGAAGCTTTCTTT,CASNLYLGDREAFF
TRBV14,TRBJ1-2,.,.,TGTGCCAGCAGCCAAGAAGGTCCCGTCGGCTATGGCTACACCTTC,CASSQEGPVGYGYTF
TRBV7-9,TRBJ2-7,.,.,TGTGCCAGCAGCTTAACCGGGGAAGGGTGGGACGAGCAGTACTTC,CASSLTGEGWDEQYF
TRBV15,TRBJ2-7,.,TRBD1,TGTGCCACCAGCAACTCGGGACAGGCCATCTACGAGCAGTACTTC,CATSNSGQAIYEQYF
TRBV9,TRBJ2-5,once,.,TGTGCCAGCAGCGTAGATGGTGGGGGGTTCCTTGGAGAGACCCAGTACTTC,CASSVDGGGFLGETQYF
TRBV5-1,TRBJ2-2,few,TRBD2,TGCGCCAGCAGAGATGTTACTAGCGGGAGTGGCACCGGGGAGCTGTTTTTT,CASRDVTSGSGTGELFF
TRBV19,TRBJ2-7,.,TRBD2,TGTGCCAGTAGTATCGGGGCGGGAGGAGGTTACGAGCAGTACTTC,CASSIGAGGGYEQYF
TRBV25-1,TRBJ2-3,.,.,TGTGCCAGCAGTGAGGGGCTCACAGATACGCAGTATTTT,CASSEGLTDTQYF
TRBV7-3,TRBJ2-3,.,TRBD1,TGTGCCAGCAGCTCAAGACAGGGGTCAGATACGCAGTATTTT,CASSSRQGSDTQYF
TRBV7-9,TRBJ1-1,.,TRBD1,TGTGCCAGCAGCGGGGGACAGGGGGTCGTGACTGAAGCTTTCTTT,CASSGGQGVVTEAFF